The rows below give T cell receptor beta chains drawn from one sample of a study of CD8+CD57+ T cells in acquired aplastic anemia. A single record per CDR3 protein comes from TCRdb applying MiXCR to the reads. Among about 200,000 distinct CDR3 sequences listed, 30% to 35% were seen once. The source material was sorted CD4+, CD8+, or CD8+CD57+ T cells (not recorded which) from PBMCs. These receptors were collected from a human donor in good health, serving as a control. Each CDR3 is given with its conserved first and last residue. The D gene is left open where the match is weak. Not all rows give a size; the values are once, few, many and, for expanded clones, a class.

>TRBJ1-5|TRBV5-1|many|TRBD1
TGCGCCAGCAGCTCAGGGGACAGGGGGCCGGGTGAGCCCCAGCATTTT
CASSSGDRGPGEPQHF
>TRBJ2-5|TRBV6-1|NA|TRBD2
TGTGCCAGCGCTAAGGACGGGGGGATGGAGACCCAGTACTTC
CASAKDGGMETQYF
>TRBJ2-2|TRBV12-3/TRBV12-4|many|NA
TGTGCCAGCAGTCGGGACACCGGGGAGCTGTTTTTT
CASSRDTGELFF
>TRBJ1-3|TRBV19|NA|NA
TGTGCCAGTAGTATCACAGGTCACTCTGGAAACACCATATATTTT
CASSITGHSGNTIYF
>TRBJ2-1|TRBV7-9|NA|NA
TGTGCCAGCAGCTCCACGGGGGCCTTAGGGTACAATGAGCAGTTCTTC
CASSSTGALGYNEQFF
>TRBJ1-1|TRBV2|many|NA
TGTGCCAGCAGTGTGGGGGTGAACACTGAAGCTTTCTTT
CASSVGVNTEAFF
>TRBJ2-5|TRBV20-1|many|NA
TGCAGTGCTAGACCACTAGGGTACCAAGAGACCCAGTACTTC
CSARPLGYQETQYF
>TRBJ1-2|TRBV7-9|NA|NA
TGTGCCAGCAGCTCCCTCCAGGGTCATGAGGGCTACACCTTC
CASSSLQGHEGYTF
>TRBJ1-6|TRBV7-9|NA|NA
TGTGCCAGCAGATCCGCAGGGACGGCCCTCCACTTT
CASRSAGTALHF
>TRBJ1-5|TRBV15|many|NA
TGTGCCACCAGCAGAGATACATTTTCAGGGCAGGGTGGGAGCAATCAGCCCCAGCATTTT
CATSRDTFSGQGGSNQPQHF
>TRBJ1-1|TRBV2|many|NA
TGTGCCAGCAAACGGGGGGAAAACACTGAAGCTTTCTTT
CASKRGENTEAFF
>TRBJ2-7|TRBV11-1|NA|NA
TGTGCCAGCAGCTTCCGGGACATGTACGATGAGCAGTACTTC
CASSFRDMYDEQYF